The 24 T cell receptor beta chains below come from one sample, sequenced in a study of T cell clonotyping in hematopoietic cell transplantation. The repertoire was sequenced with immunoSEQ multiplex PCR; TCRdb's copy has only in-frame clones and lacks some. In the table there are approximately 22,000 clones, roughly nine tenths of which are singletons. Time point defined: recipient sample about 28 days before transplant, after cytoreduction. Sample: peripheral blood mononuclear cells, taken before stem cell transplant. These receptors were taken from a man in his late teens or twenties with biphenotypic leukemia. Some clones in this sample may be carry-over from other donors' samples.

The V and J genes are TRBV2 and TRBJ2-7; weak D call: TRBD1 (7 bases). V was trimmed by 6 bases and J by 3 bases, leaving 15 bases between them. The CDR3 is 14 residues long. Germline CDR1 SNHLY, CDR2 FYNNEI. CDR3 region: CASRRRGLNYEQYF. CDR3 nucleotides: TGTGCCAGCAGGAGGAGGGGGCTCAACTACGAGCAGTACTTC.

This chain links TRBV5-4 with TRBJ2-5; a possible D gene is TRBD2 (6 bases). Trimming took 0 bases from V and 5 from J, leaving 17 bases between them. The CDR3 length is 16 residues. Germline V gene lookup returns CDR1 SGHNT and CDR2 YYREEE (reference sequence). CDR3 nucleotide sequence: TGTGCCAGCAGCTTGGGTGTGGCGGGAAAGACCGAGACCCAGTACTTC. Encoded protein: CASSLGVAGKTETQYF.

The V and J genes are TRBV30 and TRBJ2-7, with 7 bases matching TRBD2. The germline V gene encodes CDR1 GTSNPN and CDR2 SVGIG (reference sequence). CDR3 length equals 14 residues. V lost 2 bases, J lost 1 base, and 5 bases stayed unmatched. The CDR3 nucleotides are TGTGCCTGGAGTACTGGACTAGGGTCCTACGAGCAGTACTTC. Its translation: CAWSTGLGSYEQYF.

V is TRBV27 and J is TRBJ1-1; 9 bases align to TRBD1. The V gene's germline CDR1 is MNHEY and CDR2 SMNVEV (reference sequence). V was pared by 10 bases and J by 0 bases, with 3 bases of the junction left unmatched. The CDR3 is 13 residues long. Here the CDR3 reads CATRTGVNTEAFF. The CDR3 nucleotides are TGTGCCACCCGGACAGGGGTGAACACTGAAGCTTTCTTT.

This sequence joins TRBV11-3 and TRBJ1-4; D ambiguous. The CDR3 loop spans 19 amino acids. The V end was cut by 1 base, the J end by 5 bases, with 23 bases between. Looked up from germline, CDR1 is SGHNT and CDR2 is YENEEA. CDR3: CASSLGYGQHFLYNEKLFF. The CDR3 DNA sequence: TGTGCCAGCAGCTTAGGGTACGGGCAGCACTTCTTATACAATGAAAAACTGTTTTTT.

This chain connects TRBV7-9 to TRBJ2-7; D remains ambiguous. The V gene's germline CDR1 is SEHNR and CDR2 FQNEAQ (reference sequence). CDR3 length: 14 amino acids. V was pared by 3 bases and J by 0 bases, with 9 bases between. In DNA, the CDR3 is TGTGCCAGCAGCTTTCCCGCAGTCTCCTACGAGCAGTACTTC. Its protein product is CASSFPAVSYEQYF.

This chain joins TRBV6-6 and TRBJ1-2; D unresolved. The ends were cut back, 2 bases at V and 5 bases at J, with 18 bases in the middle. Germline-derived CDR1 and CDR2 are MNHNY and SVGAGI (reference sequence). This CDR3 has 16 amino acids. CDR3 protein: CASSYPFSATTYGYTF. The CDR3 DNA follows: TGTGCCAGCAGTTACCCTTTCTCCGCTACTACATATGGCTACACCTTC.

The rearrangement uses TRBV30 and TRBJ1-1; D call uncertain. The V gene's germline CDR1 is GTSNPN and CDR2 SVGIG (reference sequence). The CDR3 contains 15 residues. The V and J ends lost 5 bases and 4 bases respectively, with 20 bases between them. The chain's CDR3 is CAWPREEWCGTEAFF. The CDR3 DNA reads as TGTGCCTGGCCTAGGGAGGAGTGGTGCGGCACTGAAGCTTTCTTT.

This rearrangement joins TRBV6-5 to TRBJ2-4; tentative D call: TRBD2 (7 bases). V was trimmed by 3 bases and J by 1 base, leaving 13 bases between them. CDR3 size: 16 residues. Germline V gene lookup returns CDR1 MNHEY and CDR2 SVGAGI. CDR3 residues: CASSYGGGGAKNIQYF. The CDR3 region has the DNA TGTGCCAGCAGTTATGGGGGAGGGGGGGCCAAAAACATTCAGTACTTC.

The chain uses TRBV4-3 and TRBJ1-4; 9 bases map to TRBD1. J gave up 5 bases and V 4 bases, and 5 bases lay outside the gene matches. The CDR3 is made up of 15 amino acids. Germline-derived CDR1 and CDR2 are LGHNA and YSLEER. CDR3 DNA sequence: TGCGCCAGCAGCCCAGGGACAGGGCACAATGAAAAACTGTTTTTT. As protein: CASSPGTGHNEKLFF.

The V call is TRBV9, the J call TRBJ2-7; no reliable D call. V shed 0 bases and J shed 0 bases, with 7 bases lying between them. CDR3 length equals 14 residues. Germline CDR1 SGDLS, CDR2 YYNGEE. CDR3 sequence reads: CASSVVADSYEQYF. In DNA, the CDR3 is TGTGCCAGCAGCGTAGTGGCGGACTCCTACGAGCAGTACTTC.

The gene calls are TRBV6-5 and TRBJ1-1; 7 bases line up with TRBD1. CDR3 length: 15 amino acids. Per the germline V gene, CDR1 is MNHEY and CDR2 is SVGAGI. Germline trimming cut 5 bases from V and 4 bases from J; bases unmatched to any gene: 10. CDR3 DNA: TGTGCCAGCAGTAATACAGGGGCTACGGGCACTGAAGCTTTCTTT. This gives the protein CASSNTGATGTEAFF.

The V gene is TRBV6-1, the J gene TRBJ2-7; D may correspond to TRBD1 or TRBD2 (5 bases each). Germline loops: CDR1 MNHNS, CDR2 SASEGT. The V gene lost 2 bases and the J gene lost 0 bases, with 26 bases spanning the gap. The CDR3 loop spans 20 amino acids. CDR3 sequence (DNA): TGTGCCAGCAGTGAAAGGCAGGGCTATTTATTGGGACGGGTCTCCTACGAGCAGTACTTC. This encodes CASSERQGYLLGRVSYEQYF.

This clone was recorded once. The CDR3: CASRASGATGELFF. The DNA of the CDR3 is TGTGCCAGCAGGGCTAGCGGGGCCACCGGGGAGCTGTTTTTT. The J gene is TRBJ2-2, the V gene TRBV27; 9 nucleotides align to TRBD2. The CDR3 runs 14 residues. V trimming: 6 bases; J trimming: 4 bases; junction bases outside the gene matches: 3. CDR1 is MNHEY, CDR2 SMNVEV, per germline (reference sequence).

The chain is built from TRBV2 and TRBJ1-1; D possibly corresponds to TRBD1 (6 bases). The germline V gene encodes CDR1 SNHLY and CDR2 FYNNEI. The CDR3 extends over 12 amino acids. Between the trimmed V and J ends, which lost 6 bases and 7 bases, there was a span of 12 bases. The CDR3 bases are TGTGCCAGCAGCGAACAGGGAGTTGAAGCTTTCTTT. Protein sequence: CASSEQGVEAFF.

This sequence joins TRBV29-1 and TRBJ2-7; D is possibly TRBD1 or TRBD2 (7 bases each). The CDR3 is 13 amino acids. Germline-derived CDR1 and CDR2 are SQVTM and ANQGSEA. V shed 4 bases and J shed 4 bases, with 14 bases lying between them. The CDR3 region is CSVVTGRGYEQYF. CDR3 nucleotide sequence: TGCAGCGTTGTGACAGGGCGGGGGTACGAGCAGTACTTC.

The rearrangement uses TRBV5-1 and TRBJ1-1; TRBD1 matches at 10 bases. Germline V gene lookup returns CDR1 SGHRS and CDR2 YFSETQ. CDR3 length: 15 residues. The ends lost 4 bases at V and 5 bases at J; junction bases unmatched: 8. The CDR3 reads CASSEGTGEKTEAFF. For the CDR3, the DNA is TGCGCCAGCAGCGAAGGGACAGGGGAAAAAACTGAAGCTTTCTTT.

The V gene is TRBV4-1, the J gene TRBJ1-5, with a weak D call TRBD1 (6 bases). Per the germline V gene, CDR1 is MGHRA and CDR2 is YSYEKL. The CDR3 extends over 14 amino acids. Between the trimmed V and J ends, which lost 6 bases and 6 bases, there was a span of 15 bases. The CDR3 spells CASRATGFVQPQHF. CDR3 nucleotide sequence: TGCGCCAGCAGGGCAACAGGGTTTGTTCAGCCCCAGCATTTT.

The rearrangement uses TRBV9 and TRBJ1-2; 7 nucleotides agree with TRBD1. Per the germline V gene, CDR1 is SGDLS and CDR2 is YYNGEE. The CDR3 spans 14 residues. V was pared by 4 bases and J by 1 base, with 4 bases of the junction left unmatched. CDR3 in amino acids: CASSWDSINYGYTF. In nucleotides, the CDR3 is TGTGCCAGCAGCTGGGACAGTATTAACTATGGCTACACCTTC.

The chain couples TRBV5-1 to TRBJ1-1; TRBD1 might be the D (6 bases). With 4 bases removed from V and 1 base from J, the gap between germline ends came to 11 bases. Germline CDR1 reads SGHRS; CDR2 reads YFSETQ. This CDR3 is built from 14 residues. As DNA, the CDR3 is TGCGCCAGCAGCGGAACAGGGAGGAACACTGAAGCTTTCTTT. Translating gives CASSGTGRNTEAFF.

The CDR3 region has the DNA TGTGCCAGCAGCTTTGGGACAGGAAATTATAATTCACCCCTCCACTTT. Protein: CASSFGTGNYNSPLHF. The chain joins TRBV5-6 to TRBJ1-6, with 8 nucleotides matching TRBD1. The CDR3 has 16 residues. The V gene's germline CDR1 is SGHDT and CDR2 YYEEEE. V was clipped by 2 bases and J by 4 bases; unmatched bases: 5.

This rearrangement joins TRBV11-2 to TRBJ2-3; a weak D match, TRBD2 (6 bases). V was shortened by 5 bases and J by 5 bases, with 11 bases between the two germline ends. Germline V gene sequence: CDR1 SGHAT, CDR2 FQNNGV. The CDR3 is 13 amino acids. Here the CDR3 DNA reads TGTGCCAGCAGCCGGGGACTTCAAGATACGCAGTATTTT. It translates to CASSRGLQDTQYF.

This clone was seen only once. This chain connects TRBV11-3 to TRBJ2-3; a possible D gene is TRBD2 (5 bases). This CDR3 spans 14 amino acids. CDR1 is SGHNT and CDR2 is YENEEA in the germline V gene. V lost 3 bases, J lost 0 bases, and 7 bases lay in between. The CDR3 loop is CASSFGGSTDTQYF. The CDR3 DNA reads as TGTGCCAGCAGCTTCGGCGGGAGCACAGATACGCAGTATTTT.

The V gene is TRBV6-6, the J gene TRBJ2-5; D tentatively reads TRBD1 or TRBD2 (6 bases each). Per the germline V gene, CDR1 is MNHNY and CDR2 is SVGAGI (reference sequence). This CDR3 has 14 amino acids. With 10 bases removed from V and 6 bases from J, the gap between germline ends came to 21 bases. In DNA form, the CDR3 reads TGTGCCACCGCGGATCGGGGGCGCGGAAAGACCCAGTACTTC. It translates to CATADRGRGKTQYF.